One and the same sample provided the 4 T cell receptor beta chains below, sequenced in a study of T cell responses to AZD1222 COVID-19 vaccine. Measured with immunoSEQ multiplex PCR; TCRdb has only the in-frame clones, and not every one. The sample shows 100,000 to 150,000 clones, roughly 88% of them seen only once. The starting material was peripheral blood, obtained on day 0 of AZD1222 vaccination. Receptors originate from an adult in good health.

DNA for the CDR3: TGTGCCAGCAGAAAGACAGGGATCAACGAGCAGTACTTC. Amino acid sequence: CASRKTGINEQYF. V and J are TRBV28 and TRBJ2-7, with TRBD1 identical over 7 bases. This CDR3 spans 13 amino acids. The germline V gene encodes CDR1 MDHEN and CDR2 SYDVKM. Losses at the gene ends were 6 bases for V and 5 bases for J; bases not matched to a gene: 7.

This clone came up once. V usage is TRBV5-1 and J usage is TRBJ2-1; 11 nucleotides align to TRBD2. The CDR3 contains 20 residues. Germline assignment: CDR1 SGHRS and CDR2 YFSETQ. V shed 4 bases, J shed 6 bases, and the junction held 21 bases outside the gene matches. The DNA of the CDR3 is TGCGCCAGCAGCCGGTTCCCGGGGACTAGCGGTCTTAACGGGGCCAATGAGCAGTTCTTC. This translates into CASSRFPGTSGLNGANEQFF.

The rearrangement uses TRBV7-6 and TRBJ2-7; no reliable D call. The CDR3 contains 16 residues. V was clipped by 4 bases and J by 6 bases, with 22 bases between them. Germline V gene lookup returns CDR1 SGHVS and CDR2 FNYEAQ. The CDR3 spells CASSSEVRGMLAEQYF. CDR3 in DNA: TGTGCCAGCAGCTCCGAAGTAAGAGGTATGCTGGCCGAGCAGTACTTC. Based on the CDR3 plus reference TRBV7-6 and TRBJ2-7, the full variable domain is GAGVSQSPRYKVTKRGQDVALRCDPISGHVSLYWYRQALGQGPEFLTYFNYEAQQDKSGLPNDRFSAERPEGSISTLTIQRTEQRDSAMYRCASSSEVRGMLAEQYFGPGTRLTVT.

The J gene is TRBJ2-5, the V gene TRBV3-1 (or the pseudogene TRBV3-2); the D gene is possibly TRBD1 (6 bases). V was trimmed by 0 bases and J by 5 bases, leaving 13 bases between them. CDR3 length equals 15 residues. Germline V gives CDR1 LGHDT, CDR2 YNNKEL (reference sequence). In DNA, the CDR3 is TGTGCCAGCAGCCAAGATGTCAGGGGAGCGGAGACCCAGTACTTC. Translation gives CASSQDVRGAETQYF.